This TCR beta chain comes out of a study of cytomegalovirus exposure and HLA in healthy donors. Overall study findings and caveats: Sequencing depth across donors, presence/absence analyses assumed, was roughly uniform. An Asian-associated ancestry cluster reportedly showed fewer N-insertions than the roughly 600-donor mean in a later analysis. The study put 150 to 200 TCR beta chains on its list as cytomegalovirus-associated. Per a prior analysis, the majority of TCR beta V segments were productive roughly 87% or roughly 30% of the time.

Points on this clone: Its antigen is undetermined.

Trimming pared 3 bases from V and 2 bases from J, leaving 25 bases between. This CDR3 is built from 18 residues. Germline lookup yields CDR1 GTSNPN and CDR2 SVGIG (reference sequence). The PCR used 60 Vbeta and 13 Jbeta primers. Produced via immunoSEQ multiplex PCR; TCRdb's table is partial and in-frame only. The specimen's table records over 45,000 clones. This sequence was found in a woman between 18 and 29 years old in good health and CMV-seronegative. The sequenced sample was PBMCs. This chain links TRBV30 with TRBJ2-5; D possibly corresponds to TRBD2 (6 bases). CDR3 amino acids: CAWSLRGTLKGIQETQYF. In DNA form, the CDR3 reads TGTGCCTGGAGCCTACGGGGGACCCTAAAGGGAATTCAAGAGACCCAGTACTTC.